This paragraph reports one T cell receptor beta chain. Its antigen is not identified. This sample is part of a study of T cell repertoires in cytomegalovirus infection. The overall study: Shared public TCR beta signatures pointed to both CMV infection and a matching HLA type. General observations from the study: It was HLA-C-restricted CMV-specific TCR beta clonotypes that dominated the response ex vivo. Adding up the frequency of public TCR beta families identified people who carried CMV plus the relevant HLA.

The CDR3 length is 15 residues. From germline, CDR1 is SGHDN and CDR2 FVKESK. Between the trimmed V and J ends, which lost 0 bases and 8 bases, there was a span of 17 bases. A single record per CDR3 protein comes from TCRdb applying MiXCR to the reads. The profile shows 250,000 or so distinct CDR3 sequences, over 15% of them singletons. The clonotype was recovered from a human donor in good health (CMV status not recorded). Some clones in this sample may be carry-over from other donors' samples. Specimen: CD8+ T cells from PBMCs. The chain has TRBV14 and TRBJ2-7; no definite D call. CDR3 sequence (DNA): TGTGCCAGCAGCCAAGATTTTTATCCGAGCGCTAAGCAGTACTTC. It specifies CASSQDFYPSAKQYF. Supplemented by reference TRBV14 and TRBJ2-7, the full variable domain reads EAGVTQFPSHSVIEKGQTVTLRCDPISGHDNLYWYRRVMGKEIKFLLHFVKESKQDESGMPNNRFLAERTGGTYSTLKVQPAELEDSGVYFCASSQDFYPSAKQYFGPGTRLTVT.